These 15 T cell receptor beta chains were all obtained from the same sample, sequenced in a study of blood T cell repertoires in COVID-19. Assay used: immunoSEQ multiplex PCR; TCRdb lists only in-frame clones, some missing. Here the sample spans about 200,000 clones, around 80% being singletons. The sample taken for sequencing was peripheral blood. The receptor set was obtained from a man in his forties or fifties with acute or convalescent COVID-19.

This clone showed up just a few times. This chain joins TRBV18 and TRBJ1-1; D is possibly TRBD1 (5 bases). CDR1 is KGHSH, CDR2 LQKENI, per germline. Trimming removed 6 bases at V and 11 bases at J, with 19 bases between. The CDR3 consists of 13 residues. The CDR3 is CASSREAGEGAFF. The CDR3 region has the DNA TGTGCCAGCTCCCGGGAGGCGGGGGAAGGGGCTTTCTTT.

This clone was detected only once. The chain links TRBV5-1 to TRBJ2-1; TRBD2 matches 7 bases. Germline-derived CDR1 and CDR2 are SGHRS and YFSETQ. With 2 bases clipped from V and 2 bases from J, the junction kept 10 bases outside the gene matches. This CDR3 is 17 amino acids long. The CDR3 sequence: CASSFVRPGGTYNEQFF. CDR3 nucleotides: TGCGCCAGCAGCTTTGTGAGGCCGGGAGGCACCTACAATGAGCAGTTCTTC.

The chain is built from TRBV10-3 and TRBJ1-3; TRBD1 agrees at 8 bases. The CDR3 is 14 amino acids. The trim removed 4 bases at V and 5 bases at J, leaving 4 bases unmatched. Germline V gene sequence: CDR1 ENHRY, CDR2 SYGVKD. The CDR3 bases are TGTGCCATCAGTGCTGACAGGGGTCGAAACACCATATATTTT. Encoded protein: CAISADRGRNTIYF.

The CDR3 DNA follows: TGTGCCAGCAGCTTGGCTGTGACACCTTATGGCTACACCTTC. As protein: CASSLAVTPYGYTF. The V and J genes are TRBV5-5 and TRBJ1-2; D uncertain. Trimming took 0 bases from V and 5 from J, leaving 11 bases between them. Germline V gene lookup returns CDR1 SGHKS and CDR2 YYEKEE (reference sequence). CDR3 size: 14 residues.

The chain carries TRBV7-2 and TRBJ1-2, with a possible D match to TRBD1 (6 bases). Trimming removed 7 bases from V and 2 bases from J, with 14 bases in between. This CDR3 spans 14 amino acids. Germline-derived CDR1 and CDR2 are SGHTA and FQGNSA. In DNA, the CDR3 is TGTGCCAGCACCCAACAACAGGGAAACTATGGCTACACCTTC. Protein product: CASTQQQGNYGYTF.

V is TRBV7-6 and J is TRBJ1-5; 7 positions match TRBD1. Germline-derived CDR1 and CDR2 are SGHVS and FNYEAQ. This CDR3 is built from 15 residues. Trimming removed 3 bases from V and 6 bases from J; junction bases left unmatched: 8. The CDR3 DNA sequence: TGTGCCAGCAGCTTGATGGAGGGGGCTGGTCAGCCCCAGCATTTT. It is translated as CASSLMEGAGQPQHF.

This chain connects TRBV7-9 to TRBJ1-2, with 7 nucleotides matching TRBD1. CDR1 is SEHNR and CDR2 is FQNEAQ in the germline V gene (reference sequence). The CDR3 covers 14 residues. Trimming took 6 bases from V and 5 from J; bases not matched to a gene: 9. CDR3 in amino acids: CASSIGTATYGYTF. Here the CDR3 DNA reads TGTGCCAGCAGTATCGGGACAGCGACTTATGGCTACACCTTC.

V gene TRBV10-3 combines with J gene TRBJ1-5; 8 nucleotides line up with TRBD1. This CDR3 has 14 residues. CDR1 is ENHRY and CDR2 is SYGVKD in the germline V gene. The trim removed 5 bases at V and 7 bases at J, leaving 7 bases unmatched. The CDR3 DNA follows: TGTGCCATCAGTTCAGACAGGGGAAACCAGCCCCAGCATTTT. Translation gives CAISSDRGNQPQHF.

The chain couples TRBV18 to TRBJ2-5, with a weak D call TRBD1 (6 bases). CDR1 and CDR2 (germline): KGHSH, LQKENI. This CDR3 is built from 13 residues. V was cut by 4 bases and J by 5 bases, with 11 bases left in between. For the CDR3, the DNA is TGTGCCAGCTCACTCCAGGGGCGGGAGACCCAGTACTTC. Translating gives CASSLQGRETQYF. The full variable domain, its missing parts supplied by reference TRBV18 and TRBJ2-5, is NAGVMQNPRHLVRRRGQEARLRCSPMKGHSHVYWYRQLPEEGLKFMVYLQKENIIDESGMPKERFSAEFPKEGPSILRIQQVVRGDSAAYFCASSLQGRETQYFGPGTRLLVL.

CDR3 nucleotide sequence: TGTGCCAGCAGCCAGCGGACTAGCGGGAACAATGAGCAGTTCTTC. Its translation: CASSQRTSGNNEQFF. The V and J genes are TRBV3-1 (or the pseudogene TRBV3-2) and TRBJ2-1; 12 nucleotides agree with TRBD2. With V trimmed by 3 bases and J by 5 bases, 2 bases remained unmatched. Germline loops: CDR1 LGHDT, CDR2 YNNKEL (reference sequence). The CDR3 runs to 15 residues.

The genes are TRBV5-1 and TRBJ1-5, with 11 nucleotides matching TRBD1. Germline V CDR1 and CDR2: SGHRS, YFSETQ. With V trimmed by 4 bases and J by 5 bases, 5 bases remained unmatched. The CDR3 covers 15 residues. DNA of the CDR3: TGCGCCAGCAGCCGGACAGGGGGCGAAGATCAGCCCCAGCATTTT. Its translation: CASSRTGGEDQPQHF. Drawing the rest from reference TRBV5-1 and TRBJ1-5, the complete variable domain is KAGVTQTPRYLIKTRGQQVTLSCSPISGHRSVSWYQQTPGQGLQFLFEYFSETQRNKGNFPGRFSGRQFSNSRSEMNVSTLELGDSALYLCASSRTGGEDQPQHFGDGTRLSIL.

The chain couples TRBV4-1 to TRBJ1-1; 9 nucleotides line up with TRBD1. J was trimmed by 5 bases and V by 0 bases; bases with no gene match: 10. The CDR3 runs to 17 residues. CDR1 is MGHRA and CDR2 is YSYEKL in the germline V gene. For the CDR3, the DNA is TGCGCCAGCAGCCAAGAGAGGGGACAGGGTGAAAAGACTGAAGCTTTCTTT. Translated, it gives CASSQERGQGEKTEAFF.

This chain connects TRBV5-1 to TRBJ1-1; TRBD1 matches 10 bases. Germline CDR1 and CDR2: SGHRS and YFSETQ. The CDR3 sequence is 17 residues long. V dropped 5 bases and J dropped 2; count of bases not matched to a gene: 12. The CDR3 loop reads CASSKGTGERVNTEAFF. The CDR3 DNA reads as TGCGCCAGCAGTAAGGGGACAGGGGAAAGGGTAAACACTGAAGCTTTCTTT.

The genes are TRBV5-5 and TRBJ1-1, with D possibly being TRBD1 (5 bases). The V gene's germline CDR1 is SGHKS and CDR2 YYEKEE (reference sequence). V was clipped by 4 bases and J by 3 bases, with 13 bases between them. The CDR3 runs to 14 residues. CDR3 sequence: CASSETVQDTEAFF. Written as DNA, the CDR3 is TGTGCCAGCAGCGAGACAGTGCAGGACACTGAAGCTTTCTTT.

V usage is TRBV6-5 and J usage is TRBJ2-1; TRBD2 is a possible D gene (5 bases). Germline-derived CDR1 and CDR2 are MNHEY and SVGAGI. The length of the CDR3 is 16 residues. Trimming left V 4 bases short and J 7 bases short, with 20 bases between. This CDR3 is CASSSPEVGKRNEQFF. The CDR3 nucleotides read TGTGCCAGCAGTTCCCCGGAGGTGGGAAAGAGGAATGAGCAGTTCTTC.